The TCR beta chain described here comes from a study of cytomegalovirus exposure and HLA in healthy donors. Whole-study results and caveats: Later analysis associated a missense DCLRE1C variant with TCR beta V- and J-gene trimming.

The primer mix had 60 Vbeta and 13 Jbeta primers. The data were produced by immunoSEQ multiplex PCR, yet TCRdb's version contains in-frame clones alone and is incomplete. The sample has about 180,000 clones, approximately 84% seen once; the top ten hold under 1.5%. The germline V gene has CDR1 MGHDK and CDR2 SYGVNS. The V and J ends lost 8 bases and 2 bases, in that order; junction bases with no gene match: 8. The length of the CDR3 is 15 residues. Notes on this clone: Its antigen remains unknown.

The clonotype originates from a girl aged 10 to 17 in good health and CMV-seropositive. The chain links TRBV25-1 to TRBJ2-3; TRBD1 matches 9 bases. The source material was PBMCs. DNA of the CDR3: TGTGCCAGCTCTGGCCGGGACAGGGACACAGATACGCAGTATTTT. It codes for CASSGRDRDTDTQYF.